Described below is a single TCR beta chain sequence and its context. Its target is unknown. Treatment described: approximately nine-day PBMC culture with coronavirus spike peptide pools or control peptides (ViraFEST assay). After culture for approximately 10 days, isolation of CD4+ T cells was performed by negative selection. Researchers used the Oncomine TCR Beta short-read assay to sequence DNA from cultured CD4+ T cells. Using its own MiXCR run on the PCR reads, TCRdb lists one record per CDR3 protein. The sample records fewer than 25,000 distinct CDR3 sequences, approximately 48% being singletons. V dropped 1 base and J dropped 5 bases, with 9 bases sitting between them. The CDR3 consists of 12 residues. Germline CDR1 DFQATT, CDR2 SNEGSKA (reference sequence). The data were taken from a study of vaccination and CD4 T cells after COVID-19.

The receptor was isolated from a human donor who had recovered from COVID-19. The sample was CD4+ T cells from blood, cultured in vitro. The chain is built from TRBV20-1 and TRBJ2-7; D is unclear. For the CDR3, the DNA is TGCAGTGCTAGAGTGGGCCAGAACGAGCAGTACTTC. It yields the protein CSARVGQNEQYF.